These T cell receptor beta chains were read from a single sample in a study of T cell responses to AZD1222 COVID-19 vaccine. TCRdb keeps only in-frame clones here, not all; method: immunoSEQ multiplex PCR. The table records some 180,000 clones, 92% of them present only once. Sequencing was performed on peripheral blood, taken on day 0 of AZD1222 vaccination. The receptors were sampled from an adult in good health. Both conserved end residues are part of each CDR3. A D gene is named only where the DNA matches it firmly. Size is omitted from some rows. Given values are once, few, many or a class for expanded clones.

TRBJ1-1,TRBV6-5,NA,NA,CASSFRTVWSTEAFF,TGTGCCAGCAGTTTTCGGACAGTTTGGAGCACTGAAGCTTTCTTT
TRBJ1-5,TRBV25-1,NA,TRBD1,CASSSGTGNQPQHF,TGTGCCAGCAGCAGCGGGACAGGCAATCAGCCCCAGCATTTT
TRBJ1-4,TRBV18,NA,NA,CASSPSGRREKLFF,TGTGCCAGCTCACCCTCCGGACGACGGGAAAAACTGTTTTTT
TRBJ2-7,TRBV5-1,once,NA,CASSLEAGTYEQYF,TGCGCCAGCAGCTTGGAAGCAGGGACCTACGAGCAGTACTTC
TRBJ1-1,TRBV10-1,NA,NA,CASRIRQRNTEAFF,TGCGCCAGCAGGATAAGACAGAGGAACACTGAAGCTTTCTTT
TRBJ2-3,TRBV5-1,NA,TRBD1,CASSGGQGSSTDTQYF,TGCGCCAGCAGCGGGGGACAGGGCTCTAGCACAGATACGCAGTATTTT
TRBJ1-1,TRBV6-5,NA,NA,CASSYSSGSEAFF,TGTGCCAGCAGTTACTCTTCGGGGTCTGAAGCTTTCTTT
TRBJ2-2,TRBV5-6,NA,NA,CASSLGFEGANTGELFF,TGTGCCAGCAGCTTGGGTTTTGAGGGGGCGAACACCGGGGAGCTGTTTTTT
TRBJ1-3,TRBV5-1,NA,NA,CASTITSGSGNTIYF,TGCGCCAGCACCATCACGTCGGGTTCTGGAAACACCATATATTTT
TRBJ2-7,TRBV4-1,NA,TRBD2,CASSQDPLGLAGTYEQYF,TGCGCCAGCAGCCAAGATCCCCTGGGACTAGCGGGAACCTACGAGCAGTACTTC
TRBJ2-3,TRBV28,NA,TRBD1,CASRKPRQGVVADTQYF,TGTGCCAGCAGAAAACCCCGACAGGGTGTCGTCGCAGATACGCAGTATTTT
TRBJ2-3,TRBV7-9,NA,NA,CASTILDGTDTQYF,TGTGCCAGCACTATACTAGATGGCACAGATACGCAGTATTTT
TRBJ1-3,TRBV6-7,NA,NA,CASRPWERFKGGNTIYF,TGTGCCAGCAGACCCTGGGAAAGATTTAAGGGGGGAAACACCATATATTTT
TRBJ1-5,TRBV2,NA,NA,CASRGQPSNQPQHF,TGTGCCAGCAGAGGACAGCCTAGCAATCAGCCCCAGCATTTT
TRBJ2-7,TRBV27,NA,TRBD2,CASSYSTGTSSPYEQYF,TGTGCCAGCAGTTATTCGACAGGGACTAGCTCCCCCTACGAGCAGTACTTC
TRBJ1-1,TRBV6-5,NA,TRBD1,CASRVTGETTEAFF,TGTGCCAGCAGGGTGACAGGGGAGACGACTGAAGCTTTCTTT
TRBJ1-2,TRBV12-5,NA,TRBD1,CASGLPDRAYGYTF,TGTGCTAGTGGTTTGCCCGACAGGGCTTATGGCTACACCTTC
TRBJ1-5,TRBV7-2,NA,NA,CASSPSLYSNQPQHF,TGTGCCAGCAGCCCGTCCCTATATAGCAATCAGCCCCAGCATTTT
TRBJ1-2,TRBV27,NA,TRBD1,CASSPGQHSYGYTF,TGTGCCAGCAGCCCGGGACAGCATTCCTATGGCTACACCTTC
TRBJ1-2,TRBV5-6,NA,NA,CASSAQGLGYTF,TGTGCCAGCAGCGCACAGGGTCTTGGCTACACCTTC